This T cell receptor beta chain was documented in a study of shared clonotypes between healthy human individuals. Adults of Caucasian background living in Nashville, Tennessee made up all donors. The CDR3 loop spans 14 amino acids. V was clipped by 6 bases and J by 5 bases; unmatched bases: 7. Germline V CDR1 and CDR2: LNHDA, SQIVND (reference sequence). This was a deep-level run. Only in-frame clones appear in the TCRdb table, and some are missing; sequencing was by immunoSEQ multiplex PCR. The sample consists of about 1.1 million clones, approximately 80% of them appearing once. The sample was memory CD4+ T cells from PBMCs. The sample's subset: CD45RA-negative fraction. This TCR derives from a man between 18 and 35 years old in good health. Some clones in this sample may be carry-over from other donors' samples. The chain has TRBV19 and TRBJ2-1, with TRBD1 matching 7 bases. The CDR3 loop is CASRRLGTDNEQFF. The DNA of the CDR3 is TGTGCCAGTAGGAGACTCGGGACAGACAATGAGCAGTTCTTC.